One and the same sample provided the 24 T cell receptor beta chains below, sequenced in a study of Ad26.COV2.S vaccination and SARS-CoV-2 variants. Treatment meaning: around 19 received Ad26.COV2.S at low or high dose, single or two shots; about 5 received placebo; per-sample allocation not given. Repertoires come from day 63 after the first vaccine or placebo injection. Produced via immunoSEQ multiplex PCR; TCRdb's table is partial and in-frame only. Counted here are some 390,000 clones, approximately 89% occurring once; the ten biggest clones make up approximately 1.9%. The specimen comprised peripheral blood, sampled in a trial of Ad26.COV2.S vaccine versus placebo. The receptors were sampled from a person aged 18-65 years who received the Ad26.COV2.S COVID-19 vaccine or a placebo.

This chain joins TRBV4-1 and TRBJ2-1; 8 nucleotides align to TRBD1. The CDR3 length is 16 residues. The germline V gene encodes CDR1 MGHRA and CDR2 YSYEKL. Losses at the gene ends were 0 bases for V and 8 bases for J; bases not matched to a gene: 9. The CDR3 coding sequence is TGCGCCAGCAGCCAAGATCCCCAGGGGGCGGCGGATGAGCAGTTCTTC. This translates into CASSQDPQGAADEQFF.

In DNA form, the CDR3 reads TGTGCCAGCAGCGCACACAGGGGACAGAACACTGAAGCTTTCTTT. Protein product: CASSAHRGQNTEAFF. This rearrangement joins TRBV5-4 to TRBJ1-1; 7 bases map to TRBD1. V gave up 4 bases and J gave up 1 base; unmatched junction bases: 7. The germline gives CDR1 SGHNT, CDR2 YYREEE (reference sequence). The CDR3 contains 15 residues.

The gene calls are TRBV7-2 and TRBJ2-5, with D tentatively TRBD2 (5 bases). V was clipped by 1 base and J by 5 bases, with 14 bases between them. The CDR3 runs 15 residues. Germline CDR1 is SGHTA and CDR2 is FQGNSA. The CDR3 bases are TGTGCCAGCAGCTTAGGTACGGGAAGAGTCGAGACCCAGTACTTC. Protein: CASSLGTGRVETQYF.

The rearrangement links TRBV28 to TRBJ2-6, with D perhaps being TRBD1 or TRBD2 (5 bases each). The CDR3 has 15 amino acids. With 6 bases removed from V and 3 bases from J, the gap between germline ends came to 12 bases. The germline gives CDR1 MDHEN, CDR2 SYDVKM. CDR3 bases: TGTGCCAGCAGGGTGCAGGGAGATGGGGCCAACGTCCTGACTTTC. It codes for CASRVQGDGANVLTF.

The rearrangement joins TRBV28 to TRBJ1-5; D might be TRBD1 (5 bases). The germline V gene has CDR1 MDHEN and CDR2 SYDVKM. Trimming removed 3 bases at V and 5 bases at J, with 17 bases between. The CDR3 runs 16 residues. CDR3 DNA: TGTGCCAGCAGTTTCTCGAGGCGGGGGGGAGATCAGCCCCAGCATTTT. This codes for CASSFSRRGGDQPQHF. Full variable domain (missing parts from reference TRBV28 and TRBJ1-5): DVKVTQSSRYLVKRTGEKVFLECVQDMDHENMFWYRQDPGLGLRLIYFSYDVKMKEKGDIPEGYSVSREKKERFSLILESASTNQTSMYLCASSFSRRGGDQPQHFGDGTRLSIL.

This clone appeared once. The CDR3 DNA reads as TGTGCCAGCAGCGAAGGACTAGCCGACGGCCAAGAGACCCAGTACTTC. The encoded protein is CASSEGLADGQETQYF. The genes are TRBV9 and TRBJ2-5; 8 nucleotides agree with TRBD2. The ends lost 3 bases at V and 1 base at J; junction bases unmatched: 8. The CDR3 runs 16 residues. Per the germline V gene, CDR1 is SGDLS and CDR2 is YYNGEE.

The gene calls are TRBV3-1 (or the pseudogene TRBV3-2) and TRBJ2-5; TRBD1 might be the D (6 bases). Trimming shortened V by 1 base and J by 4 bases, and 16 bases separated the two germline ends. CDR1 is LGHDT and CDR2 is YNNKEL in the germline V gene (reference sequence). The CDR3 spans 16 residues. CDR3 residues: CASSQGIGGPGETQYF. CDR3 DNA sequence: TGTGCCAGCAGCCAAGGAATAGGGGGACCGGGAGAGACCCAGTACTTC.

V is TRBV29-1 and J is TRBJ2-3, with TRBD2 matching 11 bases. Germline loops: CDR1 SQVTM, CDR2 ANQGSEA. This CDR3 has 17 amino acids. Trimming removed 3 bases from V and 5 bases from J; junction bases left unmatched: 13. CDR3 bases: TGCAGCGTTGAGCTAATCGGGACTAGCGGAGGGGGAGATACGCAGTATTTT. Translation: CSVELIGTSGGGDTQYF.

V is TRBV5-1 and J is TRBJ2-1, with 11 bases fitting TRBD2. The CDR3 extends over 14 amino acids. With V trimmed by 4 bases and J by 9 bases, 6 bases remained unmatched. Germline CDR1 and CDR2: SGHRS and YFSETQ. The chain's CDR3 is CASSPGTSGVEQFF. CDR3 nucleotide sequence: TGCGCCAGCAGCCCCGGGACTAGCGGAGTTGAGCAGTTCTTC. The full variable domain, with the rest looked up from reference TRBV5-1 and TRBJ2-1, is KAGVTQTPRYLIKTRGQQVTLSCSPISGHRSVSWYQQTPGQGLQFLFEYFSETQRNKGNFPGRFSGRQFSNSRSEMNVSTLELGDSALYLCASSPGTSGVEQFFGPGTRLTVL.

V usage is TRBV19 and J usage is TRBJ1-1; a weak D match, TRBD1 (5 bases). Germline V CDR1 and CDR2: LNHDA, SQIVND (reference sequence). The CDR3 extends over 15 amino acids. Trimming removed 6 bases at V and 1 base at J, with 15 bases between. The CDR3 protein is CASSPGRLENTEAFF. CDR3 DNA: TGTGCCAGTAGCCCGGGGCGGCTGGAGAACACTGAAGCTTTCTTT.

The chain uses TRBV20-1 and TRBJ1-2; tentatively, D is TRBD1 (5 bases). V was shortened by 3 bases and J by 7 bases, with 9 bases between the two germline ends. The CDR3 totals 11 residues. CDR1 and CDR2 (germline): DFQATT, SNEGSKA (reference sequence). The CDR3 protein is CSARGTGGYTF. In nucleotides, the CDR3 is TGCAGTGCTAGGGGGACCGGTGGCTACACCTTC.

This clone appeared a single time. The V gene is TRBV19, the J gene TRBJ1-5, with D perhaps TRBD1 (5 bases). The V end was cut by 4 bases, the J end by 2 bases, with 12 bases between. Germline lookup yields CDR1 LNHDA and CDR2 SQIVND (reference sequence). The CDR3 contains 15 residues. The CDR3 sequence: CASSNRGQGNQPQHF. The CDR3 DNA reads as TGTGCCAGTAGTAACCGGGGCCAAGGCAATCAGCCCCAGCATTTT.

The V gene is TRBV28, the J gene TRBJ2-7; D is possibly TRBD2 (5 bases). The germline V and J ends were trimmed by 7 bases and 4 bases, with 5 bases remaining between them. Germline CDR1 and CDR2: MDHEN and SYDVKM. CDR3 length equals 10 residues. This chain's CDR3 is CASTGYEQYF. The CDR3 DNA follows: TGTGCCAGCACGGGGTACGAGCAGTACTTC.

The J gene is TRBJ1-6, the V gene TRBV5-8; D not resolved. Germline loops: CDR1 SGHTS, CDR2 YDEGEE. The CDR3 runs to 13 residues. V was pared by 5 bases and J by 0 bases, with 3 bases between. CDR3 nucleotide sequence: TGTGCCAGCAGGGGCTCCTATAATTCACCCCTCCACTTT. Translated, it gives CASRGSYNSPLHF.

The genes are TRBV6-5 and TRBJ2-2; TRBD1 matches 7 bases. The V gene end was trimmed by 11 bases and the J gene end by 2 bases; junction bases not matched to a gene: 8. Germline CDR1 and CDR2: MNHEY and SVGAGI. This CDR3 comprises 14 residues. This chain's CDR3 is CASMGQTNTGELFF. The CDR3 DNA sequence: TGTGCCTCGATGGGACAGACAAACACCGGGGAGCTGTTTTTT.

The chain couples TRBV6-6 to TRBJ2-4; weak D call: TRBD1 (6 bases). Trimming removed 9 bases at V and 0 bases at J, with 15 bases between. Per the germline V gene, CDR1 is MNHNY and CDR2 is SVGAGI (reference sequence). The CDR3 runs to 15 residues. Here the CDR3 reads CASLDSILAKNIQYF. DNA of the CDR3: TGTGCCAGTCTGGACAGTATATTAGCCAAAAACATTCAGTACTTC.

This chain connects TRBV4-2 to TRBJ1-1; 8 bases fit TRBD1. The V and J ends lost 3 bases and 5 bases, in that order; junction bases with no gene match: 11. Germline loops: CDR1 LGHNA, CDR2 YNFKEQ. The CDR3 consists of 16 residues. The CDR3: CASSQAGQGSETEAFF. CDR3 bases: TGTGCCAGCAGCCAGGCTGGACAGGGATCGGAAACTGAAGCTTTCTTT.

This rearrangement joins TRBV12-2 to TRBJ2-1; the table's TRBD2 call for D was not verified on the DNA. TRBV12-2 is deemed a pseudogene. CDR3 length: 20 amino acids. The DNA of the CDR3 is TGTGCAAGTCTCCATAAGGGTCTAGCGGGAGGGGAGGACTCCTACAATGAGCAGTTCTTC. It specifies CASLHKGLAGGEDSYNEQFF.

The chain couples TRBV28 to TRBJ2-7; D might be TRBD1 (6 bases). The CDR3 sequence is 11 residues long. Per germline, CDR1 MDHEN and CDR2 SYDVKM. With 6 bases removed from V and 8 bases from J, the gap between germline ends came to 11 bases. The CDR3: CASRLTGKQYF. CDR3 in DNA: TGTGCCAGCAGATTAACAGGGAAGCAGTACTTC. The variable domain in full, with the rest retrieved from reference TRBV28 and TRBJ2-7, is DVKVTQSSRYLVKRTGEKVFLECVQDMDHENMFWYRQDPGLGLRLIYFSYDVKMKEKGDIPEGYSVSREKKERFSLILESASTNQTSMYLCASRLTGKQYFGPGTRLTVT.

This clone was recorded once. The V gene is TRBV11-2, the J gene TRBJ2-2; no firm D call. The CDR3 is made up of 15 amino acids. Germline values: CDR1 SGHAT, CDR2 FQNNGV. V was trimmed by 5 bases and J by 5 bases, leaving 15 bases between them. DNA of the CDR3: TGTGCCAGCAGCCTCGCGAAGCGCAGGACCGGGGAGCTGTTTTTT. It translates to CASSLAKRRTGELFF.

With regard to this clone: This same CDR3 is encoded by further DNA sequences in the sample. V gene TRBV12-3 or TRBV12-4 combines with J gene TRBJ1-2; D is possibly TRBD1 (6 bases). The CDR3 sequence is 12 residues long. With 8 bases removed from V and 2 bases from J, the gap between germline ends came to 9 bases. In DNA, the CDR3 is TGTGCCAGCTCAGGACAGAACTATGGCTACACCTTC. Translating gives CASSGQNYGYTF.

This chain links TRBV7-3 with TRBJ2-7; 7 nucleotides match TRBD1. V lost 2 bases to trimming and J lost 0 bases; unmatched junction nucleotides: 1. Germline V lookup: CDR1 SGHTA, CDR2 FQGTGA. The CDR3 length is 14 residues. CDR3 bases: TGTGCCAGCAGCTTATCAGGGGGCTCCTACGAGCAGTACTTC. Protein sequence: CASSLSGGSYEQYF.

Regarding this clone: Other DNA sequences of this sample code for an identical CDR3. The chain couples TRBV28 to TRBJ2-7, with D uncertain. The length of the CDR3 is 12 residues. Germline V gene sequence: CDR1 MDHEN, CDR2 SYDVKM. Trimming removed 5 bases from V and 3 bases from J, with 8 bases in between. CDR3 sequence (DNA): TGTGCCAGCAGTCCACCCGGCTACGAGCAGTACTTC. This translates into CASSPPGYEQYF.

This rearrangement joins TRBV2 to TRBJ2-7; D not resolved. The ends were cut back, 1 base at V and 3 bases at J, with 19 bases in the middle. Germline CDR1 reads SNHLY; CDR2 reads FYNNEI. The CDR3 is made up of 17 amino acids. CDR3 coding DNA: TGTGCCAGCAGTGAAGGGGGTAGGCCCTTAAGGGACTACGAGCAGTACTTC. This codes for CASSEGGRPLRDYEQYF.